This TCR beta chain was documented in a study of CD8 T cells in ankylosing spondylitis. Trimming pared 6 bases from V and 7 bases from J, leaving 7 bases between. Germline-derived CDR1 and CDR2 are SGDLS and YYNGEE. The CDR3 extends over 10 amino acids. Study-wide findings and caveats: It appeared that ankylosing spondylitis blood was characterized by a TCR beta motif of several highly homologous variants.

A note on this clonotype: The antigen remains undetermined.

TCRdb itself ran the 5' RACE reads through MiXCR, one entry per CDR3 protein. The table includes 200,000 to 250,000 distinct CDR3 sequences, approximately 20% detected once. This clonotype was obtained from a male donor with ankylosing spondylitis. This chain uses TRBV9 with TRBJ1-2; D is unclear. The source material was blood, either unsorted or a sorted T cell fraction (not recorded which). The CDR3 DNA sequence: TGTGCCAGCAACGGTCGTGGCTACACCTTC. Its translation is CASNGRGYTF.